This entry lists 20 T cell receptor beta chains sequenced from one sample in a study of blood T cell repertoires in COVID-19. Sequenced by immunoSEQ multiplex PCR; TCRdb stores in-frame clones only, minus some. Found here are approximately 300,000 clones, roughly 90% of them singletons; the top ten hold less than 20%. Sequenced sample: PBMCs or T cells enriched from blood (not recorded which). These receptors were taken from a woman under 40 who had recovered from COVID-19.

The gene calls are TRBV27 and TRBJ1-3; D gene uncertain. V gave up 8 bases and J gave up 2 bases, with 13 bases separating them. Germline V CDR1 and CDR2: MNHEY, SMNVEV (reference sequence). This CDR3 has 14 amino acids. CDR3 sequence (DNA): TGTGCCAGCGCGTCGCAGGCTGCTGGAAACACCATATATTTT. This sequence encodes CASASQAAGNTIYF.

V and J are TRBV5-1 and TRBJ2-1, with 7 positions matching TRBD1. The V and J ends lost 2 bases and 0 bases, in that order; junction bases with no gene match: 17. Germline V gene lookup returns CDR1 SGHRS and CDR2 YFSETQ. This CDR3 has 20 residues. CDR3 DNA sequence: TGCGCCAGCAGCTTCCCCGGACAGGTCAAATACTCAGACTCCTACAATGAGCAGTTCTTC. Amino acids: CASSFPGQVKYSDSYNEQFF.

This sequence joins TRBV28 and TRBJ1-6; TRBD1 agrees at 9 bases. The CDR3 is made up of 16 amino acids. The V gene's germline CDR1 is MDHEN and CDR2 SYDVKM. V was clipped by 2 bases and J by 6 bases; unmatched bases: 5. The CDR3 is CASSLRQGDGNSPLHF. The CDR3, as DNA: TGTGCCAGCAGTTTACGACAGGGGGACGGTAATTCACCCCTCCACTTT.

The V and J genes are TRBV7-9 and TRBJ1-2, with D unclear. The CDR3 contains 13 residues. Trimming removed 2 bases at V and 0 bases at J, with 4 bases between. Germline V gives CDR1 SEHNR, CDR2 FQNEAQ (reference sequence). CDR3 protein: CASSLQTNYGYTF. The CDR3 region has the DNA TGTGCCAGCAGCTTACAAACTAACTATGGCTACACCTTC.

Here the CDR3 reads CASSLPFGGSGNTIYF. In nucleotides, the CDR3 is TGTGCCAGCAGTTTACCTTTTGGGGGGTCTGGAAACACCATATATTTT. The chain couples TRBV28 to TRBJ1-3; a weak D match, TRBD1 (5 bases). Germline V gives CDR1 MDHEN, CDR2 SYDVKM. The V end was cut by 2 bases, the J end by 1 base, with 12 bases between. The CDR3 is made up of 16 amino acids.

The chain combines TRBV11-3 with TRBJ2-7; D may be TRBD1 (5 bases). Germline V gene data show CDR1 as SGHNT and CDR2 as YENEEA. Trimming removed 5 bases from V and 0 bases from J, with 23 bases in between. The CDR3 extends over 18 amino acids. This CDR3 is CASSPPYGATNLSYEQYF. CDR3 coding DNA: TGTGCCAGCAGCCCTCCATATGGGGCCACCAATCTCTCCTACGAGCAGTACTTC.

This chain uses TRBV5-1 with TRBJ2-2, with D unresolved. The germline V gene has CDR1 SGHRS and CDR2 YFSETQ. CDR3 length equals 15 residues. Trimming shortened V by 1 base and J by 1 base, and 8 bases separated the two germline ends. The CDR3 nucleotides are TGCGCCAGCAGCTTGAGCACCCGGAACACCGGGGAGCTGTTTTTT. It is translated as CASSLSTRNTGELFF. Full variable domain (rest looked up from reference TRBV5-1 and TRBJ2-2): KAGVTQTPRYLIKTRGQQVTLSCSPISGHRSVSWYQQTPGQGLQFLFEYFSETQRNKGNFPGRFSGRQFSNSRSEMNVSTLELGDSALYLCASSLSTRNTGELFFGEGSRLTVL.

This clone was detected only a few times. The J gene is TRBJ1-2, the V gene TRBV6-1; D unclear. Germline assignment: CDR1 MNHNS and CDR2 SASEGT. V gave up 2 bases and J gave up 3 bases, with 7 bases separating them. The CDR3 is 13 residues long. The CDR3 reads CASSEPGYYGYTF. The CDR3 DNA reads TGTGCCAGCAGTGAACCCGGGTACTATGGCTACACCTTC.

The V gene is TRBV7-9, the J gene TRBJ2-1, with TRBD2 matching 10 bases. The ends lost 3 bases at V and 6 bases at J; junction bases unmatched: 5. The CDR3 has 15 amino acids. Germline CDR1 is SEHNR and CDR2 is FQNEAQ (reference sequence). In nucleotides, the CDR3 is TGTGCCAGCAGCTTGCTAGCGGGGGCTTCCAATGAGCAGTTCTTC. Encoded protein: CASSLLAGASNEQFF.

The CDR3 bases are TGTGCCAGCAGGGGGGACTTGGGGCCGGGGACCCAGTACTTC. Protein sequence: CASRGDLGPGTQYF. The chain links TRBV27 to TRBJ2-5; TRBD2 might be the D (6 bases). Germline V CDR1 and CDR2: MNHEY, SMNVEV (reference sequence). V was trimmed by 6 bases and J by 7 bases, leaving 18 bases between them. The CDR3 extends over 14 amino acids.

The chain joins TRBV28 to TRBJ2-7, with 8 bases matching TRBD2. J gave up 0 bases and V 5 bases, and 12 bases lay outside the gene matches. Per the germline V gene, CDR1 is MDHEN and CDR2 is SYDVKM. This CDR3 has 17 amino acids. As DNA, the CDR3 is TGTGCCAGCAGTCCTCGCTTGGGACTAGAGAGCTCCTACGAGCAGTACTTC. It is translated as CASSPRLGLESSYEQYF. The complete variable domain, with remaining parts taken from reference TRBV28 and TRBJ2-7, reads DVKVTQSSRYLVKRTGEKVFLECVQDMDHENMFWYRQDPGLGLRLIYFSYDVKMKEKGDIPEGYSVSREKKERFSLILESASTNQTSMYLCASSPRLGLESSYEQYFGPGTRLTVT.

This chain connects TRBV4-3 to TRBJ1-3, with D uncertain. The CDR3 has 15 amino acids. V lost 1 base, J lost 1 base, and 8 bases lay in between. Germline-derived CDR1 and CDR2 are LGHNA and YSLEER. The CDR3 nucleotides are TGCGCCAGCAGCCAAGCTATCGGGTCTGGAAACACCATATATTTT. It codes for CASSQAIGSGNTIYF.

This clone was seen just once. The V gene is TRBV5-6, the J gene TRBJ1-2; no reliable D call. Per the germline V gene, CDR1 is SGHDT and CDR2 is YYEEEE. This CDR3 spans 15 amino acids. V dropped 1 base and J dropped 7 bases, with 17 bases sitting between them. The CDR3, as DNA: TGTGCCAGCAGCTTGTGGGTTACAGATTTGCGTGGCTACACCTTC. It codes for CASSLWVTDLRGYTF.

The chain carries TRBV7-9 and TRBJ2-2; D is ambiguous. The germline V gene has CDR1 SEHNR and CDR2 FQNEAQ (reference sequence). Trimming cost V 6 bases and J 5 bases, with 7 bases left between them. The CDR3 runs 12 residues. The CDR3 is CASSSGTGELFF. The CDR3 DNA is TGTGCCAGCAGTTCCGGGACCGGGGAGCTGTTTTTT. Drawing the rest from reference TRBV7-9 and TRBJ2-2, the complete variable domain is DTGVSQNPRHKITKRGQNVTFRCDPISEHNRLYWYRQTLGQGPEFLTYFQNEAQLEKSRLLSDRFSAERPKGSFSTLEIQRTEQGDSAMYLCASSSGTGELFFGEGSRLTVL.

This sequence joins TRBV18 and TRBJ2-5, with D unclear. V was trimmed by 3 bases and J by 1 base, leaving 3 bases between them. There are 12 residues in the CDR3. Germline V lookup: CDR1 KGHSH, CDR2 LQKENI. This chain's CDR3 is CASSPGQETQYF. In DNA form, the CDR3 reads TGTGCCAGCTCACCCGGCCAAGAGACCCAGTACTTC.

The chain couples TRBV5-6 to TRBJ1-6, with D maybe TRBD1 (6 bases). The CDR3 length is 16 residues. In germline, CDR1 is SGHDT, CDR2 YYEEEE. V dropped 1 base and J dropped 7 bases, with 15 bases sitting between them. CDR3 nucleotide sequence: TGTGCCAGCAGCTTGTTGGGGGCGCGGGGGAATTCACCCCTCCACTTT. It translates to CASSLLGARGNSPLHF. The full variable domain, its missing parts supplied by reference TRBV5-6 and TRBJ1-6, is DAGVTQSPTHLIKTRGQQVTLRCSPKSGHDTVSWYQQALGQGPQFIFQYYEEEERQRGNFPDRFSGHQFPNYSSELNVNALLLGDSALYLCASSLLGARGNSPLHFGNGTRLTVT.

Here the CDR3 reads CASSLALAEIYNEQFF. The CDR3 DNA sequence: TGTGCCAGCAGCTTAGCTCTCGCGGAGATTTACAATGAGCAGTTCTTC. The chain recombines TRBV11-2 with TRBJ2-1; unclear D gene. Per the germline V gene, CDR1 is SGHAT and CDR2 is FQNNGV. Trimming cost V 1 base and J 4 bases, with 14 bases left between them. CDR3 length: 16 residues.

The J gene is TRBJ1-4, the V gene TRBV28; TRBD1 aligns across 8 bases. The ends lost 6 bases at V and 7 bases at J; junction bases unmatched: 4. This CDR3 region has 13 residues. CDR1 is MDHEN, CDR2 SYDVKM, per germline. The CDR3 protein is CASRQGAREKLFF. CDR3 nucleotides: TGTGCCAGCAGGCAGGGGGCCCGTGAAAAACTGTTTTTT.

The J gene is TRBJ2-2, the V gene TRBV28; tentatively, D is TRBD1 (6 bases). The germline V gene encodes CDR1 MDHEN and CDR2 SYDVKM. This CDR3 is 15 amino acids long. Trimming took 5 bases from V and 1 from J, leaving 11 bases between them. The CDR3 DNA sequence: TGTGCCAGCAGTACACAGACAGGGAACACCGGGGAGCTGTTTTTT. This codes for CASSTQTGNTGELFF.

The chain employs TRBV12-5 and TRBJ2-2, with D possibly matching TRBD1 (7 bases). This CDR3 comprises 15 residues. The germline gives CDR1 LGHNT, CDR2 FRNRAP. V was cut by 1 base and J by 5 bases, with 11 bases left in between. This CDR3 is CASGLGQGGTGELFF. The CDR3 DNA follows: TGTGCTAGTGGTTTGGGACAGGGAGGTACCGGGGAGCTGTTTTTT.